This T cell receptor beta chain is from a study of graft-versus-host responses after intestinal transplantation. Across the whole study: Tacrolimus and steroids were given for three to four years to all recipients after anti-thymocyte globulin induction.

The V end was cut by 3 bases, the J end by 10 bases, with 18 bases between. The CDR3 is 15 residues long. Germline V CDR1 and CDR2: SGHNT, YENEEA. The table came from immunoSEQ multiplex PCR; TCRdb's copy has only in-frame clones and leaves some out. The data show 75,000 to 100,000 clones, roughly 92% seen once. Study-wide points: Elevated graft-versus-host to host-versus-graft clonal ratios in allografts were recorded for patients with graft-donor T cell macrochimerism. GvH clones turned up in recipient marrow; some had shown up first in ileum or blood. Declining HvG levels early post-transplant were linked to peak circulating GvH clone levels.

This clone was detected once. Its antigen remains unknown. The source material was unstimulated CD4+ T cells sorted from spleen or lymph node cells, sampled before intestinal transplant. This sequence originates from a human donor who received an intestinal transplant. The chain employs TRBV11-3 and TRBJ2-2, with D tentatively TRBD1 (5 bases). CDR3 DNA sequence: TGTGCCAGCAGCTTGGGTAGGGGATACAGGACGGAGCTGTTTTTT. It is translated as CASSLGRGYRTELFF.